The next 21 T cell receptor beta chains were all read from a single sample in a study of PD-1 blockade in classical Hodgkin lymphoma. The assay was immunoSEQ multiplex PCR, and TCRdb's table has in-frame clones only and misses some. The sample lists under 30,000 clones; around 80% were seen once. All patients relapsed after autologous stem cell transplantation, and brentuximab vedotin exposure varied. Purification of CD4+ T cells from thawed PBMCs was achieved by magnetic negative selection. Sample: CD4+ T cells from blood, taken at baseline. Every receptor here comes from a human donor with classical Hodgkin lymphoma.

CDR3 protein: CASSPMVAGNEQFF. DNA for the CDR3: TGTGCCAGCAGCCCTATGGTTGCGGGGAATGAGCAGTTCTTC. The V gene is TRBV7-2, the J gene TRBJ2-1, with D possibly matching TRBD2 (6 bases). The CDR3 loop spans 14 amino acids. V shed 5 bases and J shed 7 bases, with 15 bases lying between them. Germline V gives CDR1 SGHTA, CDR2 FQGNSA.

V is TRBV12-5 and J is TRBJ2-4, with 10 bases lining up with TRBD1. Germline CDR1 and CDR2: LGHNT and FRNRAP. CDR3 size: 17 residues. The junction had 10 bases not matched to a gene; V was cut back by 7 bases and J by 1 base. The CDR3 is CASALGADRGAKNIQYF. CDR3 bases: TGTGCTAGTGCCCTAGGGGCGGACAGGGGGGCCAAAAACATTCAGTACTTC.

In its sample, this clone was seen once. The J gene is TRBJ2-2, the V gene TRBV7-2, with D perhaps matching TRBD2 (6 bases). Between the trimmed V and J ends, which lost 6 bases and 5 bases, there was a span of 16 bases. Germline CDR1 reads SGHTA; CDR2 reads FQGNSA. CDR3 length: 15 amino acids. In DNA, the CDR3 is TGTGCCAGCAGGCAACGTCTTCGGGGGACCGGGGAGCTGTTTTTT. Protein product: CASRQRLRGTGELFF.

The chain carries TRBV5-1 and TRBJ1-3; D remains unclear. Deletions cut 5 bases from V and 0 bases from J, with 9 bases between. CDR1 SGHRS and CDR2 YFSETQ come from the germline V gene. The length of the CDR3 is 14 residues. The CDR3 sequence is CASRADYSGNTIYF. DNA of the CDR3: TGCGCCAGCAGGGCGGACTACTCTGGAAACACCATATATTTT.

In DNA, the CDR3 is TGTGCCAGCAGTCCGCCTCGGACAGTAGTCAATCAGCCCCAGCATTTT. This gives the protein CASSPPRTVVNQPQHF. The chain has TRBV28 and TRBJ1-5; possibly TRBD1 for D (6 bases). The CDR3 is made up of 16 amino acids. V lost 5 bases, J lost 3 bases, and 17 bases lay in between. Germline V CDR1 and CDR2: MDHEN, SYDVKM.

The chain uses TRBV4-3 and TRBJ1-6; 8 bases fit TRBD1. V was pared by 5 bases and J by 7 bases, with 10 bases of the junction left unmatched. The CDR3 sequence is 16 residues long. Germline V gives CDR1 LGHNA, CDR2 YSLEER. Here the CDR3 DNA reads TGCGCCAGCAGCAGAGACCGGGACAGGAGAAATTCACCCCTCCACTTT. Protein: CASSRDRDRRNSPLHF.

This sequence joins TRBV27 and TRBJ2-7, with TRBD1 matching 8 bases. Germline trimming cut 6 bases from V and 5 bases from J; bases unmatched to any gene: 12. Germline V lookup: CDR1 MNHEY, CDR2 SMNVEV (reference sequence). This CDR3 has 15 residues. This CDR3 is CASSPLGTGSHEQYF. The CDR3 coding sequence is TGTGCCAGCAGCCCTCTCGGGACAGGTTCCCACGAGCAGTACTTC.

The chain is built from TRBV6-5 and TRBJ1-2, with 7 positions matching TRBD1. Trimming at V came to 7 bases and at J to 5 bases, leaving 1 base not matched to a gene. Per germline, CDR1 MNHEY and CDR2 SVGAGI. The CDR3 is made up of 11 amino acids. CDR3 loop: CASKTGYGYTF. The CDR3 DNA reads as TGTGCCAGCAAGACAGGGTATGGCTACACCTTC.

This chain connects TRBV5-1 to TRBJ2-5; 7 nucleotides agree with TRBD2. The germline gives CDR1 SGHRS, CDR2 YFSETQ. This CDR3 contains 15 residues. J was trimmed by 3 bases and V by 2 bases; bases with no gene match: 7. CDR3 nucleotides: TGCGCCAGCAGCTTAAATCCAGCGGGGAAAGAGACCCAGTACTTC. Its protein product is CASSLNPAGKETQYF.

This clone was counted a few times. This chain connects TRBV29-1 to TRBJ1-1; D is possibly TRBD1 (6 bases). The V end lost 1 base, the J end lost 5 bases, and 14 bases lay between the germline ends. Germline V lookup: CDR1 SQVTM, CDR2 ANQGSEA. This CDR3 is built from 14 residues. For the CDR3, the DNA is TGCAGCGTTGAAGTGGGGCAGGGGAGAACTGAAGCTTTCTTT. Translating it yields CSVEVGQGRTEAFF.

The rearrangement joins TRBV30 to TRBJ2-5; tentative D call: TRBD2 (6 bases). Germline lookup yields CDR1 GTSNPN and CDR2 SVGIG (reference sequence). The CDR3 is made up of 18 amino acids. Trimming removed 3 bases from V and 1 base from J, with 24 bases in between. CDR3 amino acids: CAWRGDLAEGPFQETQYF. CDR3 in DNA: TGTGCCTGGAGGGGGGATTTAGCGGAGGGACCATTCCAAGAGACCCAGTACTTC.

The genes are TRBV7-9 and TRBJ2-2; no reliable D call. The CDR3 has 17 residues. Between the trimmed V and J ends, which lost 2 bases and 6 bases, there was a span of 19 bases. Germline V gives CDR1 SEHNR, CDR2 FQNEAQ (reference sequence). CDR3 amino acids: CASSLSIYRDGSGELFF. CDR3 in DNA: TGTGCCAGCAGCTTAAGCATCTACAGAGACGGATCCGGGGAGCTGTTTTTT.

This chain links TRBV9 with TRBJ2-1, with D possibly matching TRBD2 (6 bases). Trimming took 0 bases from V and 12 from J, leaving 10 bases between them. The CDR3 loop spans 12 amino acids. Germline assignment: CDR1 SGDLS and CDR2 YYNGEE. The CDR3 sequence is CASSVGASAQFF. For the CDR3, the DNA is TGTGCCAGCAGCGTAGGGGCTAGCGCGCAGTTCTTC.

The rearrangement joins TRBV7-9 to TRBJ1-5; D gene unclear. Looked up from germline, CDR1 is SEHNR and CDR2 is FQNEAQ (reference sequence). CDR3 length: 18 residues. Trimming took off 4 bases at V and 0 bases at J, with 19 bases between the two ends. The CDR3 bases are TGTGCCAGCAGCTCCAACTTGGGGTCCCTCTATAGCAATCAGCCCCAGCATTTT. Its translation is CASSSNLGSLYSNQPQHF.

The chain employs TRBV10-3 and TRBJ1-6; TRBD1 is a possible D gene (5 bases). CDR1 is ENHRY and CDR2 is SYGVKD in the germline V gene. V lost 6 bases, J lost 9 bases, and 12 bases lay in between. The CDR3 has 13 residues. The CDR3 DNA sequence: TGTGCCATCAGGGGGGACCCCTTTTCACCCCTCCACTTT. As protein: CAIRGDPFSPLHF.

About this clone itself: Its ends do not fully match the called genes, so a read error is possible. V usage is TRBV11-2 and J usage is TRBJ2-2; 8 positions agree with TRBD2. Germline V gives CDR1 SGHAT, CDR2 FQNNGV. CDR3 size: 15 residues. Written as DNA, the CDR3 is TGTGCCAGCAGCTCAGGGACTAGAGGCACCGGGAAGCTGTTTTTT. Its protein is CASSSGTRGTGKLFF.

The chain has TRBV5-1 and TRBJ2-3, with unresolved D. Germline CDR1 is SGHRS and CDR2 is YFSETQ. V lost 4 bases to trimming and J lost 0 bases, with 9 bases between them. This CDR3 is 14 amino acids long. The CDR3 sequence is CASSRVLSTDTQYF. As DNA, the CDR3 is TGCGCCAGCAGCCGGGTACTAAGCACAGATACGCAGTATTTT.

The chain links TRBV19 to TRBJ2-2; 9 bases map to TRBD1. This CDR3 has 14 residues. V lost 4 bases to trimming and J lost 8 bases; unmatched junction nucleotides: 5. Germline assignment: CDR1 LNHDA and CDR2 SQIVND (reference sequence). The DNA of the CDR3 is TGTGCCAGTAGTAGGGACAGGGAATGGGGGGAGCTGTTTTTT. Protein sequence: CASSRDREWGELFF.

The rearrangement uses TRBV6-5 and TRBJ2-1, with D tentatively TRBD2 (6 bases). The germline CDR1 and CDR2 sequences are MNHEY and SVGAGI. V shed 6 bases and J shed 1 base, with 13 bases lying between them. The CDR3 is made up of 15 amino acids. CDR3 sequence: CASRSLALSYNEQFF. DNA of the CDR3: TGTGCCAGCAGGTCCCTAGCGTTATCCTACAATGAGCAGTTCTTC.

V and J are TRBV5-6 and TRBJ2-7, with D unresolved. The V and J ends lost 0 bases and 2 bases respectively, with 12 bases between them. The CDR3 has 15 amino acids. The germline gives CDR1 SGHDT, CDR2 YYEEEE. The CDR3 here is CASSLVVGFAYEQYF. The CDR3 DNA follows: TGTGCCAGCAGCTTGGTAGTTGGCTTTGCCTACGAGCAGTACTTC.

This chain connects TRBV19 to TRBJ2-7; 12 positions agree with TRBD1. There are 14 residues in the CDR3. The germline V gene encodes CDR1 LNHDA and CDR2 SQIVND (reference sequence). Unmatched junction bases numbered 5, after V lost 6 bases and J lost 5 bases. The CDR3 DNA reads TGTGCCAGTAGCAAGGGGGACAGGGGGCACGAGCAGTACTTC. Its protein product is CASSKGDRGHEQYF.